This T cell receptor beta chain derives from a study of blood T cells in healthy people across ages. General study points: Unsorted PBMC material precluded a definitive naive versus antigen-experienced comparison. Donor CMV status, an unknown factor, possibly confounded changes in expanded clonotypes.

Regarding this clonotype: What it binds is not known.

Next came a second PCR, run for about 6 to 12 cycles, which used a sample-barcoded 5' primer along with a J-beta primer mix. TCRdb independently ran MiXCR on the 5' RACE reads; one entry per CDR3 protein. The sample holds over a million distinct CDR3 sequences, roughly 43% seen once. CDR1 is SQVTM and CDR2 is ANQGSEA in the germline V gene. The V gene end was trimmed by 7 bases and the J gene end by 2 bases; junction bases not matched to a gene: 4. The CDR3 contains 14 residues. The chain has TRBV29-1 and TRBJ2-3, with 12 bases lining up with TRBD2. Specimen: blood. The clonotype comes from a woman aged 18 to 35 in good health. The CDR3 DNA follows: TGCAGCGCAGGACTAGCGGGAACCACAGATACGCAGTATTTT. It specifies CSAGLAGTTDTQYF.